This T cell receptor beta chain originates from a study of PD-L1 blockade in urothelial cancer. For the study at large: Bladder-origin urothelial cancer in males described twenty-five of the 29 patients. Blood was analyzed 3 weeks (second dose) and 6 weeks after treatment start. There were a median of approximately 150,000 T cells in blood samples.

The junction had 7 bases not matched to a gene; V was cut back by 4 bases and J by 2 bases. The germline gives CDR1 SGHAT, CDR2 FQNNGV. The CDR3 covers 16 residues. This clone was observed once. The time point denotes: pretreatment peripheral blood. Enrolled patients showed locally advanced or metastatic urothelial carcinoma. Libraries were prepared by immunoSEQ multiplex PCR; TCRdb keeps only in-frame clonotypes and omits some of them. This table holds tens of thousands of clones, 90% found once. The clonotype was recovered from a man in his sixties with urothelial cancer. The chain carries TRBV11-2 and TRBJ2-5, with 10 bases aligning to TRBD2. The sample consisted of PBMCs, taken around atezolizumab (anti-PD-L1) treatment. The CDR3 DNA follows: TGTGCCAGCAGCTACCGGACTAGCGGCTTACAAGAGACCCAGTACTTC. This gives the protein CASSYRTSGLQETQYF.